One and the same sample provided the 15 T cell receptor beta chains below, sequenced in a study of graft-versus-host responses after intestinal transplantation. No antigens are known for them. The data were produced by immunoSEQ multiplex PCR, yet TCRdb's version contains in-frame clones alone and is incomplete. This table has about 94,000 clones, roughly 91% appearing once. The sequenced sample was unstimulated CD8+ T cells sorted from spleen or lymph node cells, obtained before intestinal transplant. These receptors all come from a human donor who received an intestinal transplant.

The chain combines TRBV19 with TRBJ2-1, with 9 bases aligning to TRBD2. Germline assignment: CDR1 LNHDA and CDR2 SQIVND (reference sequence). J was trimmed by 6 bases and V by 3 bases; bases with no gene match: 3. CDR3 size: 14 residues. The CDR3, as DNA: TGTGCCAGTAGTATTTTGCGGGGGGGCAATGAGCAGTTCTTC. It translates to CASSILRGGNEQFF.

V gene TRBV4-2 combines with J gene TRBJ2-1; 16 bases fit TRBD2. V lost 3 bases, J lost 6 bases, and 8 bases stayed unmatched. The CDR3 contains 18 residues. Germline V gene sequence: CDR1 LGHNA, CDR2 YNFKEQ. The CDR3 spells CASSHALGTSGGGNEQFF. As DNA, the CDR3 is TGTGCCAGCAGCCATGCACTCGGGACTAGCGGGGGGGGCAATGAGCAGTTCTTC.

The chain has TRBV7-9 and TRBJ2-7; 7 bases agree with TRBD1. V was clipped by 2 bases and J by 7 bases; unmatched bases: 5. This CDR3 has 13 residues. The V gene's germline CDR1 is SEHNR and CDR2 FQNEAQ (reference sequence). CDR3 region: CASSLPTGNEQYF. Written as DNA, the CDR3 is TGTGCCAGCAGCTTACCGACAGGGAATGAGCAGTACTTC.

The V gene is TRBV6-5, the J gene TRBJ1-1; no clear D gene. Trimming shortened V by 7 bases and J by 6 bases, and 12 bases separated the two germline ends. Germline assignment: CDR1 MNHEY and CDR2 SVGAGI. This CDR3 is 12 amino acids long. The CDR3 DNA follows: TGTGCCAGCACCCCTGGAGGCCCTGAAGCTTTCTTT. This sequence encodes CASTPGGPEAFF.

The J gene is TRBJ1-1, the V gene TRBV27; D is unclear. V gave up 5 bases and J gave up 3 bases, with 13 bases separating them. The CDR3 is made up of 14 amino acids. CDR1 and CDR2 (germline): MNHEY, SMNVEV (reference sequence). The CDR3 nucleotides read TGTGCCAGCAGTAGATCCCGGGGATACACTGAAGCTTTCTTT. Protein: CASSRSRGYTEAFF.

In its sample, this clone was seen once. The chain uses TRBV25-1 and TRBJ1-2; 7 bases fit TRBD1. V trimming: 6 bases; J trimming: 5 bases; junction bases outside the gene matches: 6. The CDR3 totals 13 residues. CDR1 is MGHDK, CDR2 SYGVNS, per germline. CDR3 DNA sequence: TGTGCCAGCAGCCCGCAGGGGGGTTATGGCTACACCTTC. Translation gives CASSPQGGYGYTF.

This chain links TRBV7-9 with TRBJ2-7; D may be TRBD1 (6 bases). There are 15 residues in the CDR3. Between the trimmed V and J ends, which lost 5 bases and 3 bases, there was a span of 17 bases. The V gene's germline CDR1 is SEHNR and CDR2 FQNEAQ (reference sequence). The CDR3 here is CASSVSGTRGYEQYF. The CDR3 region has the DNA TGTGCCAGCAGCGTCTCCGGGACACGGGGCTACGAGCAGTACTTC.

V and J are TRBV4-3 and TRBJ1-2; tentatively, D is TRBD1 (5 bases). Trimming removed 3 bases at V and 2 bases at J, with 10 bases between. CDR3 size: 14 residues. Germline CDR1 LGHNA, CDR2 YSLEER. The CDR3: CASSQTVGNYGYTF. CDR3 sequence (DNA): TGCGCCAGCAGCCAGACAGTCGGAAACTATGGCTACACCTTC.

The V call is TRBV5-4, the J call TRBJ2-1, with TRBD1 matching over 10 bases. Germline loops: CDR1 SGHNT, CDR2 YYREEE (reference sequence). After removal of 6 bases from V and 9 bases from J, the junction contained 12 bases not matched to a gene. The length of the CDR3 is 15 residues. The CDR3 reads CASTSPGQGIGEQFF. In DNA, the CDR3 is TGTGCCAGCACGTCTCCGGGACAGGGGATCGGTGAGCAGTTCTTC.

The CDR3 loop reads CASNSGASGQEQFF. CDR3 DNA sequence: TGTGCCAGCAACTCGGGTGCTAGCGGGCAGGAGCAGTTCTTC. The gene calls are TRBV9 and TRBJ2-1, with 8 bases that match TRBD2. With 6 bases clipped from V and 10 bases from J, the junction kept 12 bases outside the gene matches. This CDR3 comprises 14 residues. CDR1 SGDLS and CDR2 YYNGEE come from the germline V gene. Full variable domain (outside the CDR3, taken from reference TRBV9 and TRBJ2-1): DSGVTQTPKHLITATGQRVTLRCSPRSGDLSVYWYQQSLDQGLQFLIQYYNGEERAKGNILERFSAQQFPDLHSELNLSSLELGDSALYFCASNSGASGQEQFFGPGTRLTVL.

The gene calls are TRBV2 and TRBJ2-1; D might be TRBD2 (6 bases). CDR3 length: 15 amino acids. Germline CDR1 reads SNHLY; CDR2 reads FYNNEI. Trimming removed 6 bases at V and 0 bases at J, with 12 bases between. The DNA of the CDR3 is TGTGCCAGCAGGGAGGGTAAGAGCTCCTACAATGAGCAGTTCTTC. This sequence encodes CASREGKSSYNEQFF.

The chain couples TRBV6-5 to TRBJ2-7; weak D call: TRBD2 (6 bases). V shed 2 bases and J shed 1 base, with 12 bases lying between them. Germline lookup yields CDR1 MNHEY and CDR2 SVGAGI. The CDR3 is 15 residues long. CDR3 amino acids: CASSYGAGLSYEQYF. The CDR3 coding sequence is TGTGCCAGCAGTTACGGGGCGGGGTTATCCTACGAGCAGTACTTC.

DNA of the CDR3: TGCAGCGTTGAGGGGACAGGGGGGACCTACGAGCAGTACTTC. Translating gives CSVEGTGGTYEQYF. The chain recombines TRBV29-1 with TRBJ2-7, with 11 bases aligning to TRBD1. The J segment lost 2 bases and the V segment lost 3 bases, leaving 3 bases of the junction unmatched. Germline lookup yields CDR1 SQVTM and CDR2 ANQGSEA. The CDR3 covers 14 residues.

The V gene is TRBV4-3, the J gene TRBJ1-1; TRBD1 is a possible D gene (5 bases). Deletions cut 0 bases from V and 0 bases from J, with 8 bases between. The CDR3 extends over 15 amino acids. In germline, CDR1 is LGHNA, CDR2 YSLEER. In DNA, the CDR3 is TGCGCCAGCAGCCAAGACGGGGGATTGAACACTGAAGCTTTCTTT. It is translated as CASSQDGGLNTEAFF.

The table lists this clone with a count of one. The chain recombines TRBV13 with TRBJ2-1; 10 bases line up with TRBD2. The ends lost 5 bases at V and 4 bases at J; junction bases unmatched: 11. CDR3 size: 17 residues. From germline, CDR1 is PRHDT and CDR2 FYEKMQ (reference sequence). The CDR3 loop reads CASSTWTSGGVYNEQFF. The CDR3 DNA reads TGTGCCAGCAGCACCTGGACTAGCGGAGGGGTATACAATGAGCAGTTCTTC.